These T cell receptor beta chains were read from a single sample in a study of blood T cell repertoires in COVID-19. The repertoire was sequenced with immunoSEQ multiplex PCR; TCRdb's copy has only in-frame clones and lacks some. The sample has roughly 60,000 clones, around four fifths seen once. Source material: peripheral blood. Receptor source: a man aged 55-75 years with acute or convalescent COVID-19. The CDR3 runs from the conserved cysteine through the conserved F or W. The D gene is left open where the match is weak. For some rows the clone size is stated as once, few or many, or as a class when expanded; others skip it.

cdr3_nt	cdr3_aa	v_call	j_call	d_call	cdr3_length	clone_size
TGCGCCAGCAGCATCAGCGGGGGGGAAGAGACCCAGTACTTC	CASSISGGEETQYF	TRBV5-1	TRBJ2-5	TRBD2	14	.
TGTGCCAGCAGGCTCTTAGCGGGGGTTAGCTATGAGCAGTTCTTC	CASRLLAGVSYEQFF	TRBV6-4	TRBJ2-1	TRBD2	15	once
TGTGCCAGCAGTGTCGACCGGGGTGGTGGCTACACCTTC	CASSVDRGGGYTF	TRBV27	TRBJ1-2	.	13	.
TGTGCCAGCAGCTCCCTCACTTCCGAGACCCAGTACTTC	CASSSLTSETQYF	TRBV7-2	TRBJ2-5	.	13	.
TGTGCCAGCAGTTCCTTAGGACTAGCGGGGAAGACAGATACGCAGTATTTT	CASSSLGLAGKTDTQYF	TRBV27	TRBJ2-3	TRBD2	17	.
TGTGCCAGCAGCTTGGAGGGGAGCACAGATACGCAGTATTTT	CASSLEGSTDTQYF	TRBV7-9	TRBJ2-3	.	14	once
TGTGCCAGCGGGACAGGGGTGGCCTTCCCCTACGAGCAGTACTTC	CASGTGVAFPYEQYF	TRBV2	TRBJ2-7	TRBD1	15	.
TGTGCCAGCGGCAGGGGAGGGCACACTGAAGCTTTCTTT	CASGRGGHTEAFF	TRBV12-3/TRBV12-4	TRBJ1-1	.	13	once
TGTGCCAGCAGTGGGTCCGGGTACGAGCAGTACTTC	CASSGSGYEQYF	TRBV25-1	TRBJ2-7	.	12	.
TGTGCCACCAGCGACTCAACCGTGTCGTATTTT	CATSDSTVSYF	TRBV24-1	TRBJ2-3	.	11	.
TGTGCCAGCAGCTTAGGGGGACAGGGCGGTAATGAAAAACTGTTTTTT	CASSLGGQGGNEKLFF	TRBV7-9	TRBJ1-4	TRBD1	16	.
TGTGCCATCAGTTCCCCCGGACCCCAGGGCAATCTAATCCCAGATACGCAGTATTTT	CAISSPGPQGNLIPDTQYF	TRBV10-3	TRBJ2-3	.	19	.
TGCGCCAGCTGGCGGGGGCCGGGGGGGCGGCAAGAGACCCAGTACTTC	CASWRGPGGRQETQYF	TRBV5-1	TRBJ2-5	TRBD2	16	.
TGTGCTCATAGCCGGGGGAACTATGGCTACACCTTC	CAHSRGNYGYTF	TRBV30	TRBJ1-2	.	12	.
TGTGCCAGCGTGGCGGGGGGTTCGTTCTACGAGCAGTACTTC	CASVAGGSFYEQYF	TRBV6-5	TRBJ2-7	TRBD2	14	.
TGTGCCAGCAGTGAGCAGGCCCGAATGGAGCCCCAGCATTTT	CASSEQARMEPQHF	TRBV2	TRBJ1-5	.	14	.
TGTGCCAGCAGCTTGGCCGTAGATCGGGATTCACCCCTCCACTTT	CASSLAVDRDSPLHF	TRBV5-4	TRBJ1-6	.	15	.
TGTGCCACCCAGACAGGGCAGGAGACCCAGTACTTC	CATQTGQETQYF	TRBV6-5	TRBJ2-5	TRBD1	12	once
TGCAGCGTAACCGTCTCCAGGGGCGAGCAGTACTTC	CSVTVSRGEQYF	TRBV29-1	TRBJ2-7	.	12	.
TGTGCCAGCTCACCTGACAGAGACAATGAGCAGTTCTTC	CASSPDRDNEQFF	TRBV18	TRBJ2-1	.	13	.
TGTGCCAGCTCACCGAGGGCCTCGGGGAACACTGAAGCTTTCTTT	CASSPRASGNTEAFF	TRBV18	TRBJ1-1	.	15	.
TGTGCCAGCAGATCACCGGACAGGGGGCCAAACGTTTTCTCGACTGAAGCTTTCTTT	CASRSPDRGPNVFSTEAFF	TRBV2	TRBJ1-1	TRBD1	19	once
TGTGCCAGCAGACCGGGACAGGACCTCTATGGCTACACCTTC	CASRPGQDLYGYTF	TRBV4-2	TRBJ1-2	TRBD1	14	.
TGTGCCAGCAGCTTAGATATCTACAGGGAGGAAAAACTGTTTTTT	CASSLDIYREEKLFF	TRBV7-8	TRBJ1-4	.	15	.
TGTGCCAGCAGTGACTCAGGGACTCATGGCTACACCTTC	CASSDSGTHGYTF	TRBV6-5	TRBJ1-2	.	13	.
TGCGCCAGTTTGCCGGGATCAAACACCGGGGAGCTGTTTTTT	CASLPGSNTGELFF	TRBV5-1	TRBJ2-2	.	14	.
TGTGCCAGCAGTTACTCTAGCGGGGGCTTTGAGCAGTACTTC	CASSYSSGGFEQYF	TRBV6-5	TRBJ2-7	TRBD2	14	.
TGTGCCAGCAGGGACAGGCAAGAGACCCAGTACTTC	CASRDRQETQYF	TRBV2	TRBJ2-5	TRBD1	12	.
TGTGCCAGCAGTGTCAGGAACTCTGGAAACACCATATATTTT	CASSVRNSGNTIYF	TRBV2	TRBJ1-3	.	14	.
TGTGCCAGCGGACTCTACCGGGACAGCGACGAGCAGTACTTC	CASGLYRDSDEQYF	TRBV6-5	TRBJ2-7	TRBD1	14	.
TGCAGCGTTGAAGGGATGTGGAGGGATGGCAATGGCTACACCTTC	CSVEGMWRDGNGYTF	TRBV29-1	TRBJ1-2	.	15	once
TGCAGCGTTTCGGCGGGGGGCCCCCCTGCGGGAAACTTGGAGACCCAGTACTTC	CSVSAGGPPAGNLETQYF	TRBV29-1	TRBJ2-5	TRBD2	18	few
TGTGCCAGTAGTATACAGGGATTCGATGAGCCCCAGCATTTT	CASSIQGFDEPQHF	TRBV19	TRBJ1-5	.	14	.